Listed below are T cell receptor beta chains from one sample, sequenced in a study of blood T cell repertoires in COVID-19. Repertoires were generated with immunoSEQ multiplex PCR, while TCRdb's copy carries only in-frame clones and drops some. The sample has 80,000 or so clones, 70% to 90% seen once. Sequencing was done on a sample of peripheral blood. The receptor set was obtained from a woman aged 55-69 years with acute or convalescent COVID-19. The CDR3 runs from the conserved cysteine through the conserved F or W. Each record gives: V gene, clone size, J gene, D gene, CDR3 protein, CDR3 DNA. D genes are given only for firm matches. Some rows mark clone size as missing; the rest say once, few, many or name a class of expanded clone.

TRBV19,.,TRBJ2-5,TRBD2,CASSKEAGGRQETQYF,TGTGCCAGTAGTAAAGAAGCGGGGGGGCGACAAGAGACCCAGTACTTC
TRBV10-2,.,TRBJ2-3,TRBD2,CASSDTSGGADTQYF,TGCGCCAGCAGTGATACTAGCGGGGGCGCAGATACGCAGTATTTT
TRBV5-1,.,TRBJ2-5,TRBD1,CASSPGQGGSETQYF,TGCGCCAGCAGCCCGGGACAGGGAGGTTCGGAGACCCAGTACTTC
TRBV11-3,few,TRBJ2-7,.,CASSPTGPYEQYF,TGTGCCAGCAGCCCAACAGGGCCCTACGAGCAGTACTTC
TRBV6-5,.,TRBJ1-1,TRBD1,CASRRQGENTEAFF,TGTGCCAGCAGGCGACAGGGGGAGAACACTGAAGCTTTCTTT
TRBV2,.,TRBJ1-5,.,CASRDRLNAWQPQHF,TGTGCCAGCAGAGACCGACTGAATGCATGGCAGCCCCAGCATTTT
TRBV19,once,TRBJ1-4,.,CASSIGGGLTNEKLFF,TGTGCCAGTAGTATAGGCGGGGGCTTGACTAATGAAAAACTGTTTTTT
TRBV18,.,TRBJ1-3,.,CASSPPAGLSSGNTIYF,TGTGCCAGCTCACCACCGGCAGGGCTGAGCTCTGGAAACACCATATATTTT
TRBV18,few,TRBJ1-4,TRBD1,CASSPLSRGTNEKLFF,TGTGCCAGCTCACCACTTTCCAGGGGGACTAATGAAAAACTGTTTTTT
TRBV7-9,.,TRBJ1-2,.,CASSPTAGYGYTF,TGTGCCAGCAGCCCGACAGCGGGATATGGCTACACCTTC
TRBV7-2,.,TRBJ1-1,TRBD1,CASSLRQGAKNTEAFF,TGTGCCAGCAGCTTGAGACAGGGGGCGAAGAACACTGAAGCTTTCTTT
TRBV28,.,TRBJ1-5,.,CASSPPGQFGQPQHF,TGTGCCAGCAGTCCACCAGGACAATTTGGACAGCCCCAGCATTTT
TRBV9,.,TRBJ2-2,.,CASSVVSVGTGELFF,TGTGCCAGCAGCGTAGTCAGTGTTGGCACCGGGGAGCTGTTTTTT
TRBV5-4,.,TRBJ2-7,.,CASSSGATSYEQYF,TGTGCCAGCAGCTCGGGTGCGACCTCCTACGAGCAGTACTTC
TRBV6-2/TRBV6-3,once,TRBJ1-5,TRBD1,CASSYATGRNQPQHF,TGTGCCAGCAGTTACGCGACAGGGCGCAATCAGCCCCAGCATTTT
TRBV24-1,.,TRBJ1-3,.,CATSDPGVGNTIYF,TGTGCCACCAGTGATCCCGGGGTAGGAAACACCATATATTTT
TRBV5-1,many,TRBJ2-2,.,CASSSSVTRELFF,TGCGCCAGCAGCTCTTCGGTCACGAGGGAGCTGTTTTTT
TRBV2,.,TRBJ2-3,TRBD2,CASSAPGLAGIRGTQYF,TGTGCCAGCAGCGCGCCGGGACTAGCGGGGATCCGGGGGACGCAGTATTTT
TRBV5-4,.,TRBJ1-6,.,CASSLETRNSPLHF,TGTGCCAGCAGCTTGGAGACACGGAATTCACCCCTCCACTTT
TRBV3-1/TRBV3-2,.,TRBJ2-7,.,CASSQDEVASYEQYF,TGTGCCAGCAGCCAAGATGAGGTCGCCTCCTACGAGCAGTACTTC
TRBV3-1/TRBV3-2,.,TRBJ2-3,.,CASSQAAMAGRGSTDTQYF,TGTGCCAGCAGCCAGGCCGCTATGGCGGGGCGGGGTAGCACAGATACGCAGTATTTT
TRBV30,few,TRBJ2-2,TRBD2,CACRSSGGYTGELFF,TGTGCCTGCCGTTCTAGCGGGGGGTACACCGGGGAGCTGTTTTTT
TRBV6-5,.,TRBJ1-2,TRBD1,CASRPTGGTYGYTF,TGTGCCAGCAGACCAACAGGGGGCACGTATGGCTACACCTTC